This T cell receptor (beta chain) comes out of a study of post-analysis software for immune sequencing data. Whole-study context: The study covered relapsing-remitting, secondary progressive and progressive-relapsing courses of multiple sclerosis.

TCR beta cDNA libraries had unique molecular identifiers. Input populations of roughly 0.9 to 10 million T cells gave rise to some 500,000 cDNA molecules. TCRdb reprocessed the PCR reads with MiXCR, giving one entry per CDR3 protein. The repertoire consists of roughly 570,000 distinct CDR3 sequences, with under 40% occurring once and the leading ten covering 6%. General study findings and limits: People with multiple sclerosis had a significantly lower normalized Chao1 diversity than controls did. TRBV segments more frequent in patients than in controls numbered several and included TRBV5-6, TRBV5-1 and TRBV20-1.

V dropped 7 bases and J dropped 12 bases, with 10 bases sitting between them. Germline V CDR1 and CDR2: SGHVS, FNYEAQ. CDR3 size: 11 residues. This clonotype appeared a few times. Its antigen remains unknown. This rearrangement joins TRBV7-6 to TRBJ1-6; D call uncertain. This clonotype was sampled from a girl under 18 with multiple sclerosis. Specimen: blood. CDR3 sequence (DNA): TGTGCCAGCATACCCTCAATACCCCTCCACTTT. Translation gives CASIPSIPLHF. Full variable domain (rest looked up from reference TRBV7-6 and TRBJ1-6): GAGVSQSPRYKVTKRGQDVALRCDPISGHVSLYWYRQALGQGPEFLTYFNYEAQQDKSGLPNDRFSAERPEGSISTLTIQRTEQRDSAMYRCASIPSIPLHFGNGTRLTVT.